Detailed here is one TCR beta chain. Libraries were prepared by immunoSEQ multiplex PCR; TCRdb keeps only in-frame clonotypes and omits some of them. The table lists 2.3 million or so clones, 93% of them singletons. V was cut by 0 bases and J by 2 bases, with 11 bases left in between. The CDR3 runs to 15 residues. In germline, CDR1 is LGHNA, CDR2 YNFKEQ. The source of the sample is a study of shared clonotypes between healthy human individuals. The rearrangement uses TRBV4-2 and TRBJ2-7; D uncertain. The source material was naive CD4+ T cells from PBMCs. Subset defined: CD45RA+ positively selected. The receptor comes from a man between 18 and 29 years old in good health. Some clones in this sample may be carry-over from other donors' samples. The CDR3 loop reads CASSQDRREAYEQYF. In nucleotides, the CDR3 is TGTGCCAGCAGCCAAGACAGGAGAGAGGCCTACGAGCAGTACTTC.